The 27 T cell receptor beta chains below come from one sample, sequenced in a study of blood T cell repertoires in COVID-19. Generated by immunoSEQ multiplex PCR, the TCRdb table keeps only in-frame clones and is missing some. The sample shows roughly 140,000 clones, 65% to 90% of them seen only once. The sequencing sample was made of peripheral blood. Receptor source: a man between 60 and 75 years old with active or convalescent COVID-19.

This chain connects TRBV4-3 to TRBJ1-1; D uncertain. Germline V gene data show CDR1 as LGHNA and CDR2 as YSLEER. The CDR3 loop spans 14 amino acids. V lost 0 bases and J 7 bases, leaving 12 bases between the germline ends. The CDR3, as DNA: TGCGCCAGCAGCCAAGATGAGGGAATCGGTGAAGCTTTCTTT. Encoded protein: CASSQDEGIGEAFF.

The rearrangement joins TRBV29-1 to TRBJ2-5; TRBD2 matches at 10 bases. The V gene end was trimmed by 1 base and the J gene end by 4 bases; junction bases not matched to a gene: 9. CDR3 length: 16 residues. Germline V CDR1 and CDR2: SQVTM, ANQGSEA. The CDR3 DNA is TGCAGCGTTGAAGGGCTAGCGGGAGACAGGCGAGAGACCCAGTACTTC. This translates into CSVEGLAGDRRETQYF.

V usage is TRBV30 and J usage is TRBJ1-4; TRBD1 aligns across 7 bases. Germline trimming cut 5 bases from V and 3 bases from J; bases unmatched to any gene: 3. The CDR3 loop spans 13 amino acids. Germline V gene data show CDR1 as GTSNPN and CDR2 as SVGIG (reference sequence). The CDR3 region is CAWEGAPNEKLFF. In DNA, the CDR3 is TGTGCCTGGGAGGGGGCGCCTAATGAAAAACTGTTTTTT.

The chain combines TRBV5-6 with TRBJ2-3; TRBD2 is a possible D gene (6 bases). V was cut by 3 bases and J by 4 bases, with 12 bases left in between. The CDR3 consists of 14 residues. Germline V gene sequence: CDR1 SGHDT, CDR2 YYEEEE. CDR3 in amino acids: CASSWGGRADTQYF. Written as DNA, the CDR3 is TGTGCCAGCAGCTGGGGAGGCAGAGCAGATACGCAGTATTTT.

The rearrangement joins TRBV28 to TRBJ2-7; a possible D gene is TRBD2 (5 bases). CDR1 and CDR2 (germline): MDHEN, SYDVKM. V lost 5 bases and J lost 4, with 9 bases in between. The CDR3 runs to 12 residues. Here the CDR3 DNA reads TGTGCCAGCAGTCATGGACTTTACGAGCAGTACGTC. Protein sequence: CASSHGLYEQYV.

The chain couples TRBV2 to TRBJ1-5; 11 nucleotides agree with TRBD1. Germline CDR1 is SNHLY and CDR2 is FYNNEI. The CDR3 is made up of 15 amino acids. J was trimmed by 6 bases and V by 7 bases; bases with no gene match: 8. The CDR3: CASTPGQGESQPQHF. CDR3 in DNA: TGTGCCAGCACCCCGGGACAGGGGGAGAGTCAGCCCCAGCATTTT.

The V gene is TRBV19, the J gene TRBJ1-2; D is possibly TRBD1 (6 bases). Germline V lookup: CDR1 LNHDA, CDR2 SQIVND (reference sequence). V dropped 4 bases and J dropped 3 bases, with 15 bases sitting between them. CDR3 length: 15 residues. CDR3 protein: CASSRPGDGDYGYTF. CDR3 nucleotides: TGTGCCAGTAGTAGGCCAGGGGACGGCGACTATGGCTACACCTTC.

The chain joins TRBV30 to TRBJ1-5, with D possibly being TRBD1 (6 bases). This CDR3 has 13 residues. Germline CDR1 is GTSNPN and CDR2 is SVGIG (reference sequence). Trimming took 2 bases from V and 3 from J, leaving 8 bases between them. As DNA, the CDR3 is TGTGCCTGGAGTAGGGGGTACAATCAGCCCCAGCATTTT. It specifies CAWSRGYNQPQHF.

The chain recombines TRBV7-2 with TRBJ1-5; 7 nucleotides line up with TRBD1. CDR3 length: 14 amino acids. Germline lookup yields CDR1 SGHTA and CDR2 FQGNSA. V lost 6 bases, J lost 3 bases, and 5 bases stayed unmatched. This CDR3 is CASSYDRVNQPQHF. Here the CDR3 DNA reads TGTGCCAGCAGTTACGACAGGGTCAATCAGCCCCAGCATTTT.

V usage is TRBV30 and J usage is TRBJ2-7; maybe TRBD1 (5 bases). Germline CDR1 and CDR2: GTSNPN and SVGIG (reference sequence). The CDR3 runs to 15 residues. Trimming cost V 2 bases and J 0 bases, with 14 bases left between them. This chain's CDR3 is CAWSKGQASSYEQYF. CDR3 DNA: TGTGCCTGGAGTAAGGGGCAGGCGAGCTCCTACGAGCAGTACTTC.

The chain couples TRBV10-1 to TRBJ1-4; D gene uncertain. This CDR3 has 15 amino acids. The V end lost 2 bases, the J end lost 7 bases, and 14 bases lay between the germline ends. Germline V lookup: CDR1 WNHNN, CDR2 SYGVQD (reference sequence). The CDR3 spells CASSEEVGRSEKLFF. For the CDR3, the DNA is TGCGCCAGCAGTGAGGAGGTAGGGAGGAGTGAAAAACTGTTTTTT.

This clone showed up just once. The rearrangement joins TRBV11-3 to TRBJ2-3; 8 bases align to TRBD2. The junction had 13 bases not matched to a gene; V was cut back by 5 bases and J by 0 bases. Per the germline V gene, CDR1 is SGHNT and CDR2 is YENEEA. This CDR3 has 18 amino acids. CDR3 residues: CASSPLLTGGLSTDTQYF. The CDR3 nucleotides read TGTGCCAGCAGCCCGCTGTTGACGGGGGGGCTAAGCACAGATACGCAGTATTTT.

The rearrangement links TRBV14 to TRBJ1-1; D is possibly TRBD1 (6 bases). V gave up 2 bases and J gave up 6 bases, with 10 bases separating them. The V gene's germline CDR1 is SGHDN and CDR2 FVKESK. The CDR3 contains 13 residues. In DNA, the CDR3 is TGTGCCAGCAGCCAACAGGGGAGGGCTGAAGCTTTCTTT. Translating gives CASSQQGRAEAFF.

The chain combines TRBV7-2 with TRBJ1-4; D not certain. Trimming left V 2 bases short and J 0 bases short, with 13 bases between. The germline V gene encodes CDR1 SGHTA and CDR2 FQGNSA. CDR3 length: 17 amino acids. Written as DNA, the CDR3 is TGTGCCAGCAGCTTAATGTCAGGAATATCAACTAATGAAAAACTGTTTTTT. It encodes CASSLMSGISTNEKLFF.

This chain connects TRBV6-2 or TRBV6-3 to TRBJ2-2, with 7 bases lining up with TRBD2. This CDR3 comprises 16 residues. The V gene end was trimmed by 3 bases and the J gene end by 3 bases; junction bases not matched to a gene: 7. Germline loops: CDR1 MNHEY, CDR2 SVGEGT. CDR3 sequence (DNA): TGTGCCAGCAGTTATGGGGCTAGCGGAGACACCGGGGAGCTGTTTTTT. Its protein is CASSYGASGDTGELFF.

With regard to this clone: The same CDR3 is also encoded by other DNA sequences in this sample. DNA of the CDR3: TGCGCCAGCAGCCCAGGACAGGGTGGCTACACCTTC. This encodes CASSPGQGGYTF. The V and J genes are TRBV5-1 and TRBJ1-2; TRBD1 aligns across 8 bases. Germline values: CDR1 SGHRS, CDR2 YFSETQ. V shed 4 bases, J shed 7 bases, and the junction held 3 bases outside the gene matches. The CDR3 runs 12 residues.

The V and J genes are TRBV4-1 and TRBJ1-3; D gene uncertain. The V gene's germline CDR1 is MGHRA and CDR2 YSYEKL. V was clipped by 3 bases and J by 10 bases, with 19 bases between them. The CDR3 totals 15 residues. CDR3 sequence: CASSQAGLNGRTIYF. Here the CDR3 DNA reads TGCGCCAGCAGCCAGGCCGGACTAAATGGCCGGACCATATATTTT.

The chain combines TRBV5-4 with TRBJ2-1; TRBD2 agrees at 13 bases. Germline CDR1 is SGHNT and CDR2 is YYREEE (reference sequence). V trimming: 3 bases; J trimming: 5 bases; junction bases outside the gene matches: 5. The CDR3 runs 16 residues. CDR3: CASSSGGTSGDNEQFF. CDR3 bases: TGTGCCAGCAGCTCAGGGGGGACTAGCGGGGACAATGAGCAGTTCTTC.

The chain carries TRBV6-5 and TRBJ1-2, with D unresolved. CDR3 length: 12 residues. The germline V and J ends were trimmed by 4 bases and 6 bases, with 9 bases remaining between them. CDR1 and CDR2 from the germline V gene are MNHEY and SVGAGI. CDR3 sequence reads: CASSFSRDGYTF. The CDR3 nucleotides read TGTGCCAGCAGTTTCTCCCGGGATGGCTACACCTTC.

The CDR3 reads CAWRRAGTGVTYEQYF. The CDR3, as DNA: TGTGCCTGGAGACGAGCAGGGACAGGGGTGACCTACGAGCAGTACTTC. The rearrangement links TRBV30 to TRBJ2-7, with 10 bases fitting TRBD1. The V gene end was trimmed by 3 bases and the J gene end by 2 bases; junction bases not matched to a gene: 10. The germline gives CDR1 GTSNPN, CDR2 SVGIG (reference sequence). This CDR3 contains 16 residues.

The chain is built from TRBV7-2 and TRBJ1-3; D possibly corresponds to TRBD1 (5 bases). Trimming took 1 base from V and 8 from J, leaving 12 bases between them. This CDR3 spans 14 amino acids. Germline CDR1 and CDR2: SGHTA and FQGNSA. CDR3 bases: TGTGCCAGCAGCTTAGTATATGGGACTGACACCATATATTTT. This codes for CASSLVYGTDTIYF.

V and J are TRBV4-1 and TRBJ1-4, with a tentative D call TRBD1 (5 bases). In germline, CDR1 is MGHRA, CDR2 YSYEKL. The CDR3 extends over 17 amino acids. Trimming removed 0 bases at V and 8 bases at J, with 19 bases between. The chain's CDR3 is CASSQEEAGRGGEKLFF. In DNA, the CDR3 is TGCGCCAGCAGCCAAGAAGAGGCGGGGCGGGGAGGAGAAAAACTGTTTTTT.

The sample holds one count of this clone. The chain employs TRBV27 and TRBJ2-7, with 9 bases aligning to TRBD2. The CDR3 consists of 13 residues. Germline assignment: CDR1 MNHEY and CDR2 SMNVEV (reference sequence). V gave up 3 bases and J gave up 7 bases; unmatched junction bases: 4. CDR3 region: CASSFIAGDEQYV. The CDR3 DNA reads TGTGCCAGCAGTTTCATAGCGGGAGATGAGCAGTACGTC.

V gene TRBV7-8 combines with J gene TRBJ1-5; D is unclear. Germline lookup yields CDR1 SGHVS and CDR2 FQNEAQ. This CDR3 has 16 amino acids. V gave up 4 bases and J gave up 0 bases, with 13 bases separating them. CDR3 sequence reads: CASSSGIGSSNQPQHF. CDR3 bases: TGTGCCAGCAGCTCGGGTATCGGGTCTAGCAATCAGCCCCAGCATTTT.

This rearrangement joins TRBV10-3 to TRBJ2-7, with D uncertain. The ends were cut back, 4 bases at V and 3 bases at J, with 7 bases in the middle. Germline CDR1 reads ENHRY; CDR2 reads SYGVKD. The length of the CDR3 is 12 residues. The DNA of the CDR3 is TGTGCCATCAGTGCGAGTAGCTACGAGCAGTACGTC. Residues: CAISASSYEQYV.

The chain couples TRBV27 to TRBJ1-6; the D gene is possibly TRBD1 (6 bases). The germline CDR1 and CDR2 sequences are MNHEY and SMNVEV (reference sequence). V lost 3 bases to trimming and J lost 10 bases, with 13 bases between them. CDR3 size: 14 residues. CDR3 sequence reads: CASSFGRGLSPLHF. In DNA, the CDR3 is TGTGCCAGCAGTTTTGGCAGGGGTCTCTCACCCCTCCACTTT.

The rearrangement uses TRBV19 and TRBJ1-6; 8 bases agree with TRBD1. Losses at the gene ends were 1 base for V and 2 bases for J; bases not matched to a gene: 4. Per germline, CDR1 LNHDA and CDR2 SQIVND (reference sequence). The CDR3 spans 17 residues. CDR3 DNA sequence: TGTGCCAGTAGTATAGGACAGGGGCTAACCTATAATTCACCCCTCCACTTT. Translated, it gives CASSIGQGLTYNSPLHF.